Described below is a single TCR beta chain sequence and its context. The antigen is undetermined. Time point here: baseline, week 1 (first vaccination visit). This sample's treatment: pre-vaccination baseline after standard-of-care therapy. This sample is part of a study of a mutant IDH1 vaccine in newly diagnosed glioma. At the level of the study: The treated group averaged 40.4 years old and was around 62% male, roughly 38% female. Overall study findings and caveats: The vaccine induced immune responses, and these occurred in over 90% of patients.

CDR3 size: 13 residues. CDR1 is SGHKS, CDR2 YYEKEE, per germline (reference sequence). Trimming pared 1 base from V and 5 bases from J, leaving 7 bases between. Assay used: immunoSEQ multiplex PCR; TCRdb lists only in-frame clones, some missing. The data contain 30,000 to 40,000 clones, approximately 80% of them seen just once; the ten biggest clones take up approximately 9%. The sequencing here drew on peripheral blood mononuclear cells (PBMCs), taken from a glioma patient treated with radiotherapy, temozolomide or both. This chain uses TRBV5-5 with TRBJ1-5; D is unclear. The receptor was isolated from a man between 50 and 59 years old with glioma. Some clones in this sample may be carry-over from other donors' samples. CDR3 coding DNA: TGTGCCAGCAGCTTGACGGGTCATCAGCCCCAGCATTTT. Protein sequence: CASSLTGHQPQHF.